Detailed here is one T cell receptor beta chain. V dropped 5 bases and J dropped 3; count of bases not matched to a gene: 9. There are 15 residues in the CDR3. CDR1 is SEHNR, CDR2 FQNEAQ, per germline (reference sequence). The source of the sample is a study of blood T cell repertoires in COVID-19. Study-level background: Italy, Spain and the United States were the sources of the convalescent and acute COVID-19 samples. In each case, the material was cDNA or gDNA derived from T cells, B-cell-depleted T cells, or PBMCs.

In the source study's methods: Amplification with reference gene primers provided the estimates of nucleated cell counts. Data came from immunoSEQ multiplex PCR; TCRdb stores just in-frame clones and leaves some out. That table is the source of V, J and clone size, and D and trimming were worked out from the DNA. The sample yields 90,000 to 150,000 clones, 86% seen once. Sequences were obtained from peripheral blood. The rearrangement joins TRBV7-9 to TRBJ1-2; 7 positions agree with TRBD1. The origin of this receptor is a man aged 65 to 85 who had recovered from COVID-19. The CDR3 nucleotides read TGTGCCAGCAGCATTCACGACAGGGATGACTATGGCTACACCTTC. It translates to CASSIHDRDDYGYTF.